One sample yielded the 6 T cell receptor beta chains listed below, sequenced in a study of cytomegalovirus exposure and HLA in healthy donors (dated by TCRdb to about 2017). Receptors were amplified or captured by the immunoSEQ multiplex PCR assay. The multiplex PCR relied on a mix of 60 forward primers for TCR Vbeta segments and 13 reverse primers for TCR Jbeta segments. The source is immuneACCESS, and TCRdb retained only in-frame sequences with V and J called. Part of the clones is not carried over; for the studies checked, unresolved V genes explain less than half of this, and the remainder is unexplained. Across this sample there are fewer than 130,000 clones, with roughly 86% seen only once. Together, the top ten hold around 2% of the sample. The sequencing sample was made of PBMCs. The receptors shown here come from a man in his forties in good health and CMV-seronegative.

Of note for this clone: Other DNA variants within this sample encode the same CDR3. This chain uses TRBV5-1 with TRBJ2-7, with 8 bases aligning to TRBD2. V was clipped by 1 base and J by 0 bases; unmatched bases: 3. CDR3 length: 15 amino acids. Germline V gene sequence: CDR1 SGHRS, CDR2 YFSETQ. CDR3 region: CASSLLAGSSYEQYF. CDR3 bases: TGCGCCAGCAGCTTGTTAGCGGGGAGCTCCTACGAGCAGTACTTC.

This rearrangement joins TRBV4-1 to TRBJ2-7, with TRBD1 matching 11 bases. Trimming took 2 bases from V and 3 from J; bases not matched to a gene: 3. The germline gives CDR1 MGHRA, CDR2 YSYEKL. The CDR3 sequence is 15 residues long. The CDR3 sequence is CASSQSGTGGYEQYF. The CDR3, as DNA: TGCGCCAGCAGCCAATCCGGGACAGGGGGCTACGAGCAGTACTTC.

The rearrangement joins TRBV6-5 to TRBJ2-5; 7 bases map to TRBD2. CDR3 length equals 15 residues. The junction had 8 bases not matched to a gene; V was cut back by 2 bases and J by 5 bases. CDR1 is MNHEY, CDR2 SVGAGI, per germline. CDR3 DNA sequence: TGTGCCAGCAGTTACGTTCCAGCGGGGTTTGAGACCCAGTACTTC. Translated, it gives CASSYVPAGFETQYF.

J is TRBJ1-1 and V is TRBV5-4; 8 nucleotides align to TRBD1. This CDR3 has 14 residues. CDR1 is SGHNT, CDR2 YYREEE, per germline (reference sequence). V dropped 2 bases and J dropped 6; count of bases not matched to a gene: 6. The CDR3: CASSFGQGDAEAFF. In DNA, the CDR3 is TGTGCCAGCAGCTTCGGACAGGGAGACGCTGAAGCTTTCTTT.

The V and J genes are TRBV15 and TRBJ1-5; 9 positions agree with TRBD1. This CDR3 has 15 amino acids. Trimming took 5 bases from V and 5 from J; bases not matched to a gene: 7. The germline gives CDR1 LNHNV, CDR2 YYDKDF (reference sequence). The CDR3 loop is CATSYGTGRDQPQHF. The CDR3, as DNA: TGTGCCACCAGCTACGGGACAGGGAGGGATCAGCCCCAGCATTTT. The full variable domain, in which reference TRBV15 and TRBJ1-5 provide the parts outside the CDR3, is DAMVIQNPRYQVTQFGKPVTLSCSQTLNHNVMYWYQQKSSQAPKLLFHYYDKDFNNEADTPDNFQSRRPNTSFCFLDIRSPGLGDTAMYLCATSYGTGRDQPQHFGDGTRLSIL.

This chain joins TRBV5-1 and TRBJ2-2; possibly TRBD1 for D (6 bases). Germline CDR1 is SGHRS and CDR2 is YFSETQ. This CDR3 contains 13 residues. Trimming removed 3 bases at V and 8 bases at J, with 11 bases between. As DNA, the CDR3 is TGCGCCAGCAGCTACCAACAGGGTGGGGAGCTGTTTTTT. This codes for CASSYQQGGELFF. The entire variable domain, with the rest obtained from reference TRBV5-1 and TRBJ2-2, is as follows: KAGVTQTPRYLIKTRGQQVTLSCSPISGHRSVSWYQQTPGQGLQFLFEYFSETQRNKGNFPGRFSGRQFSNSRSEMNVSTLELGDSALYLCASSYQQGGELFFGEGSRLTVL.